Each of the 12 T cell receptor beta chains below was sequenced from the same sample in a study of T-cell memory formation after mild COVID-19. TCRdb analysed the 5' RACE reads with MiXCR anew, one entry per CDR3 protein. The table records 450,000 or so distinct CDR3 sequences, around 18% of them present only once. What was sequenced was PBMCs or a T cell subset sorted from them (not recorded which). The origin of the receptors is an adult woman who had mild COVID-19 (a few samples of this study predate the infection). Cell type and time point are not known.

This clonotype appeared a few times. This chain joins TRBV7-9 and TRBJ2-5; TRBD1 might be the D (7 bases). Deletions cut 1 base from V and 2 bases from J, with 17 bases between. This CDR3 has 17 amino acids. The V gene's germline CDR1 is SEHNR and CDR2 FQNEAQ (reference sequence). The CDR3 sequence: CASSLEDRRGLQETQYF. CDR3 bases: TGTGCCAGCAGCTTAGAGGACAGGAGGGGGTTACAAGAGACCCAGTACTTC. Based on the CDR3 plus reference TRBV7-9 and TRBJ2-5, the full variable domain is DTGVSQNPRHKITKRGQNVTFRCDPISEHNRLYWYRQTLGQGPEFLTYFQNEAQLEKSRLLSDRFSAERPKGSFSTLEIQRTEQGDSAMYLCASSLEDRRGLQETQYFGPGTRLLVL.

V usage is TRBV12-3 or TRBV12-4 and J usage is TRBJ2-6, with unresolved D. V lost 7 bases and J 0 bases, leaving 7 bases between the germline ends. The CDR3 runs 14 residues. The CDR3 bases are TGTGCCAGCACCCTCTTCTCTGGGGCCAACGTCCTGACTTTC. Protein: CASTLFSGANVLTF.

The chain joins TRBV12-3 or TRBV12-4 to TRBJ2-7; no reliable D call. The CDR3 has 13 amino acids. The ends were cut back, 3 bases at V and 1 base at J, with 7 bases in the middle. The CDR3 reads CASSFRASYEQYF. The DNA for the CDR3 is TGTGCCAGCAGTTTCCGGGCGTCCTACGAGCAGTACTTC.

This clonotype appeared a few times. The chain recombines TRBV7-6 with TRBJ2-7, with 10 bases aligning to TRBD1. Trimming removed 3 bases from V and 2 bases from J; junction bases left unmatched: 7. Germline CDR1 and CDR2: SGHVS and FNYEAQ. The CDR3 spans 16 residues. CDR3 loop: CASSLGAGTGAYEQYF. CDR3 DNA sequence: TGTGCCAGCAGCTTGGGGGCCGGGACAGGGGCCTACGAGCAGTACTTC. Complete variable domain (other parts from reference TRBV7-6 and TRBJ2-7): GAGVSQSPRYKVTKRGQDVALRCDPISGHVSLYWYRQALGQGPEFLTYFNYEAQQDKSGLPNDRFSAERPEGSISTLTIQRTEQRDSAMYRCASSLGAGTGAYEQYFGPGTRLTVT.

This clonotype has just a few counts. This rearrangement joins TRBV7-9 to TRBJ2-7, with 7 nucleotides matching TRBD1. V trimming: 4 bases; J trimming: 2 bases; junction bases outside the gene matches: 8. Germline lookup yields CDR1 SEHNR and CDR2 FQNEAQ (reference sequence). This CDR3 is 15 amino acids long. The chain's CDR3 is CASSSRTGEPYEQYF. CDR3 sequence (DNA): TGTGCCAGCAGCTCGCGGACAGGCGAACCCTACGAGCAGTACTTC.

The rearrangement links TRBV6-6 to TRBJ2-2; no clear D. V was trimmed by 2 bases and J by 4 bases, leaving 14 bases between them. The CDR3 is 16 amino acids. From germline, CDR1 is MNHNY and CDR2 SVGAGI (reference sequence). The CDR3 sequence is CASSYTAEPSTGELFF. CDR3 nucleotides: TGTGCCAGCAGTTACACCGCCGAACCGAGCACCGGGGAGCTGTTTTTT.

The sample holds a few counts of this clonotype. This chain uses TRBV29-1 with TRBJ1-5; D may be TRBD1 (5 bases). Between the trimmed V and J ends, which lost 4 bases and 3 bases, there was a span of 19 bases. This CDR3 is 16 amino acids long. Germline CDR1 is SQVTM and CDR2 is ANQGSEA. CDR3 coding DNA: TGCAGCGTTGGCGAGCAGGGCTGGGATTACAATCAGCCCCAGCATTTT. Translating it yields CSVGEQGWDYNQPQHF.

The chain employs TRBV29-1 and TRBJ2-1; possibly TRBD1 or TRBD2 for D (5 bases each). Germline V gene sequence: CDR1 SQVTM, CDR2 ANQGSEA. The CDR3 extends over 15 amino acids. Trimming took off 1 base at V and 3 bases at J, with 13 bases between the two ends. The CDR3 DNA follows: TGCAGCGTTGAAGGTCGACCGAGGGGCTACAATGAGCAGTTCTTC. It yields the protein CSVEGRPRGYNEQFF.

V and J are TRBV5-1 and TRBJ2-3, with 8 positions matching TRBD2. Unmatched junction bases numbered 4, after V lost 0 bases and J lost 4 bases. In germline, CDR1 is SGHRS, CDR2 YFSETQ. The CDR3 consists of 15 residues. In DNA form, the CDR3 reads TGCGCCAGCAGCTTGGACCCCGGGGGGGCAGATACGCAGTATTTT. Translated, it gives CASSLDPGGADTQYF. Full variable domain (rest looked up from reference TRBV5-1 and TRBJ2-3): KAGVTQTPRYLIKTRGQQVTLSCSPISGHRSVSWYQQTPGQGLQFLFEYFSETQRNKGNFPGRFSGRQFSNSRSEMNVSTLELGDSALYLCASSLDPGGADTQYFGPGTRLTVL.

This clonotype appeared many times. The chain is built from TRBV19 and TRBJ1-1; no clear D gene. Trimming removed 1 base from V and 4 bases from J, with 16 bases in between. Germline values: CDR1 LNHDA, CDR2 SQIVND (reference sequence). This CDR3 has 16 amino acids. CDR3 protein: CASSIVPHSGVTEAFF. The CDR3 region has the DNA TGTGCCAGTAGTATAGTCCCGCACTCGGGCGTCACTGAAGCTTTCTTT.

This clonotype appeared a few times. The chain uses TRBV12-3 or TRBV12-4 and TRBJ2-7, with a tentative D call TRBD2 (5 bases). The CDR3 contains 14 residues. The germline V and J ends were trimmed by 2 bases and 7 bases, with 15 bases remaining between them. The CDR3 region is CASSLTGSSQEQYF. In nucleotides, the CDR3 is TGTGCCAGCAGTTTAACGGGGTCCTCCCAAGAGCAGTACTTC.

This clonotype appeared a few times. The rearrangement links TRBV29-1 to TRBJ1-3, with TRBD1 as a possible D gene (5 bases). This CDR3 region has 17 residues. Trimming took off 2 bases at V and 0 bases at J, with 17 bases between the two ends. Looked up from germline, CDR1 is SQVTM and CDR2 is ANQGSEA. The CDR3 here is CSVERARTPYSGNTIYF. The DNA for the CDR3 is TGCAGCGTTGAACGGGCGAGGACACCTTACTCTGGAAACACCATATATTTT. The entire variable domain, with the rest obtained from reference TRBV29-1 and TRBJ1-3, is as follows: SAVISQKPSRDICQRGTSLTIQCQVDSQVTMMFWYRQQPGQSLTLIATANQGSEATYESGFVIDKFPISRPNLTFSTLTVSNMSPEDSSIYLCSVERARTPYSGNTIYFGEGSWLTVV.